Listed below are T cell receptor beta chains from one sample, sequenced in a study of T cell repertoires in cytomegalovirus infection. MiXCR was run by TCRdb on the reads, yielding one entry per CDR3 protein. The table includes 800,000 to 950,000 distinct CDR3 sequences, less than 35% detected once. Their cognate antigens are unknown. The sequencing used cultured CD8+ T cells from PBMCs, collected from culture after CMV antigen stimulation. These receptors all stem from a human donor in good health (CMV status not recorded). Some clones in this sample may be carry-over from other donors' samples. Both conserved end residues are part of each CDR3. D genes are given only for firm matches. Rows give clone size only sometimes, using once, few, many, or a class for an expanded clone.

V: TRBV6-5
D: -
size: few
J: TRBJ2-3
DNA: TGTGCCAGCAACAGCCAGGATACGCAGTATTTT
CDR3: CASNSQDTQYF

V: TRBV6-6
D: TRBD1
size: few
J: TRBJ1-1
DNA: TGTGCCAGCAGGACAGGGTTAGGGGTGAACACTGAAGCTTTCTTT
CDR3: CASRTGLGVNTEAFF

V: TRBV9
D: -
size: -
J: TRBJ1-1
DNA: TGTGCCAGCAGCGTAGCCACTAGGCCTTTCTTT
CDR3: CASSVATRPFF

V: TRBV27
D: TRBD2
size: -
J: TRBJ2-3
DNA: TGTGCCAGCAGTCCAAGCGGGGGAGCTGGCACAGATACGCAGTATTTT
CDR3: CASSPSGGAGTDTQYF

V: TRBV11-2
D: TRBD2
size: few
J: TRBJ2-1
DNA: TGTGCCAGCAGCCCGCGACTCTTTTTAGCGGGGGGATATAATGAGCAGTTCTTC
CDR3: CASSPRLFLAGGYNEQFF

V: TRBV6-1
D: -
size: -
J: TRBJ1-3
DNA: TGTGCCAGCAACTCCACCCCACACAGGAGACGAAACACCATATATTTT
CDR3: CASNSTPHRRRNTIYF

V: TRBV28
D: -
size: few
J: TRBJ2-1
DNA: TGTGCCAGCAGTTTATTAGGGACCAATGAGCAGTTCTTC
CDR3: CASSLLGTNEQFF

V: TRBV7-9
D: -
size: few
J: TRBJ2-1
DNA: TGTGCCAGCAGCTTAGGTCCTAGATCCCTCTTC
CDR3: CASSLGPRSLF

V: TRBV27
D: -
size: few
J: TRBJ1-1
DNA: TGTGCCAGCAGCACCGGGACAACGAGTGAAGCTTTCTTT
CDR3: CASSTGTTSEAFF

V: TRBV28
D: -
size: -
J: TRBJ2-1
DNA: TGTGCCAGCCACACCTTCGGGGATGAGCAGTTCTTC
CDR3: CASHTFGDEQFF

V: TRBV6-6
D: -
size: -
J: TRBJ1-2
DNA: TGTGCCAGCAGTTATGTTTGGCAGAAAGTTTATGGCTACACCTTC
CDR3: CASSYVWQKVYGYTF

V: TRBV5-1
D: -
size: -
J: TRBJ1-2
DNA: TGCGCCAGCAGGGCGGGGACTAACTATGGCTACAGCTTC
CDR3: CASRAGTNYGYSF

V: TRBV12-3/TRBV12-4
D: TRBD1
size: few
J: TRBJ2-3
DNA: TGTGCCAGCAGTTTCCAGGGGGCTGGTGATACGCAGTATTTT
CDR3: CASSFQGAGDTQYF

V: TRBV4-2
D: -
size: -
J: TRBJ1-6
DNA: TGTGCCAGCAGCCAACACCCCTCGGGGGGGGATTCACCCCTCCACTTT
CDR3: CASSQHPSGGDSPLHF

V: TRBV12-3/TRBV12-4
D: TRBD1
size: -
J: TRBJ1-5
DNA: TGTGCCAGCAGTCGAGAGCAGGGGGGAAGTGGCAATCAGCCCCAGCATTTT
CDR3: CASSREQGGSGNQPQHF

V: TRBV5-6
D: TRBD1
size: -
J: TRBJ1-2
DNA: TGTGCCAGCAGCTTCGTGACAGGGGCTAACTATGGCTACACCTTC
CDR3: CASSFVTGANYGYTF

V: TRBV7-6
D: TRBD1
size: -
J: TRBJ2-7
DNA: TGTGCCAGCAGCTTAGAACCCCAACAGGGGCCCTCCTACGAGCAGTACTTC
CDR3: CASSLEPQQGPSYEQYF

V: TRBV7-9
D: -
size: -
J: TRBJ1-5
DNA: TGTGCCAGCAGCTTGGGGTCCGATCAGCCCCAGCATTTT
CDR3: CASSLGSDQPQHF

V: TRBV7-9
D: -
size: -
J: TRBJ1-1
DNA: TGTGCCAGCAGCTCGCCGACAGAAAAGAACACTGAAGCTTTCTTT
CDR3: CASSSPTEKNTEAFF

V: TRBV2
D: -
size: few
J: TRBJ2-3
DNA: TGTGCCAGCAGTGAAGGTCTAGCTTACACAGATACGCAGTATTTT
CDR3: CASSEGLAYTDTQYF

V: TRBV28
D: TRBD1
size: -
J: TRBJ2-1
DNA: TGTGCCATCACAGACAGGGCCTACTACAATGAGCAGTTCTTC
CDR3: CAITDRAYYNEQFF

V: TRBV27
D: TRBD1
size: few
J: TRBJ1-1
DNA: TGTGCCAGCAGCTCGGGACAGGTAATGAACACTGAAGCTTTCTTT
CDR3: CASSSGQVMNTEAFF

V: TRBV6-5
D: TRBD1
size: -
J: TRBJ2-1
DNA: TGTGCCAGCAGTGGGGACAGTCTTGTGAATGAGCAGTTCTTC
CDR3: CASSGDSLVNEQFF

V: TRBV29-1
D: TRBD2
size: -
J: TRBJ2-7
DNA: TGCAGCGTTGAATTAGCGGGAGCCTACGAGCAGTACTTC
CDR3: CSVELAGAYEQYF

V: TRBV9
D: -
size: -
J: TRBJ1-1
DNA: TGTGCCAGCAGAGCGGGGGTCGGTGACACTGAAGCTTTCTTT
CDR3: CASRAGVGDTEAFF

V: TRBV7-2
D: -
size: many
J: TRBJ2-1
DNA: TGTGCCAGCAGCTTAAGTGGTTACCGCTCCTACAATGAGCAGTTCTTC
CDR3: CASSLSGYRSYNEQFF

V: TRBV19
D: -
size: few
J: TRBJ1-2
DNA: TGTGCCAGTAGTTGGGACCTTGGAGGAAACTATGGCTACACCTTC
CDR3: CASSWDLGGNYGYTF

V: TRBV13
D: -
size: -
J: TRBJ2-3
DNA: TGTGCCAGCAGCCTCTCCCGGACCGGGTTGATTAGCACAGATACGCAGTATTTT
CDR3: CASSLSRTGLISTDTQYF

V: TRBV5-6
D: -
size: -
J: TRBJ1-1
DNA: TGTGCCAGCAGCGGAGAATGGCGGACTGAAGCTTTCTTT
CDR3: CASSGEWRTEAFF

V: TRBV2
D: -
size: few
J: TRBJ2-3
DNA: TGTGCCAGCTTACTAGGTACAGATACGCAGTATTTT
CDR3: CASLLGTDTQYF

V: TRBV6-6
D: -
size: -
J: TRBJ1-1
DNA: TGTGCCAGTCAGACAATGAACACTGAAGCTTTCTTT
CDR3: CASQTMNTEAFF

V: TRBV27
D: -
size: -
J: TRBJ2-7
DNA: TGTGCCAGCAGTCCACCCCTTGTGGGGGCGACGGGGAGCGAGCAGTACTTC
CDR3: CASSPPLVGATGSEQYF

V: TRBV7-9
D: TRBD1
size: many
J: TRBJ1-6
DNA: TGTGCCAGCGCAGCATCCACAGGGGTGAGAAATTCACCCCTCCACTTT
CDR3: CASAASTGVRNSPLHF

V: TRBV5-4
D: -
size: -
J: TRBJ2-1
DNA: TGTGCCAGCGTCTTGGGCTCTGAGCAGTTCTTC
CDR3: CASVLGSEQFF

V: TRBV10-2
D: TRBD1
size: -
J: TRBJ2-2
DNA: TGCGCCAGCAGTCGACGACAGGGGGGCACCGGGGAGCTGTTTTTT
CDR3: CASSRRQGGTGELFF

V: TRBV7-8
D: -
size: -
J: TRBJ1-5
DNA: TGTGCCAGCAGCGGCGGGGAACATCGGCCCCAGCATTTT
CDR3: CASSGGEHRPQHF

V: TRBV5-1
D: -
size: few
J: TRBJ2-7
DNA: TGCGCCAGCAGCTTGGGAGAGAGCTTTGTCATCGAGCAGTACTTC
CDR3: CASSLGESFVIEQYF

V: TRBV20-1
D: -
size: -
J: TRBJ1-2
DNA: TGCAGTGCTAGAGGAGCGCGGCGACGGGGCTACACCTTC
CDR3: CSARGARRRGYTF